This is a list of T cell receptor beta chains from one sample in a study of blood T cell repertoires in COVID-19. Profiling relied on immunoSEQ multiplex PCR, and the TCRdb table lists in-frame clones only, not all of them. The top ten hold more than 1.5% of the sample, which has about 250,000 clones, around 84% seen once. The sequencing sample was made of PBMCs or T cells enriched from blood (not recorded which). The source of these receptors is a man aged 35-49 years who had recovered from COVID-19. CDR3s include the opening cysteine and the closing phenylalanine or tryptophan. A D gene is named only where the DNA matches it firmly. The listing skips clone size in some rows; elsewhere it reads once, few, many or a size class.

D gene	J gene	clone size	V gene	CDR3 protein	CDR3 DNA
.	TRBJ2-7	.	TRBV13	CASSVLGGRPDYEQYF	TGTGCCAGCAGCGTGCTCGGCGGGCGGCCCGACTACGAGCAGTACTTC
TRBD1	TRBJ1-1	.	TRBV6-2/TRBV6-3	CASSYLGQGLTEAFF	TGTGCCAGCAGTTACCTGGGACAGGGACTAACTGAAGCTTTCTTT
TRBD1	TRBJ1-6	.	TRBV19	CASSPRQGLWSPLHF	TGTGCCAGTAGTCCCCGACAGGGTCTTTGGTCACCCCTCCACTTT
TRBD2	TRBJ2-3	.	TRBV28	CASSPRDYTDTQYF	TGTGCCAGCAGTCCCCGGGACTACACAGATACGCAGTATTTT
TRBD2	TRBJ2-7	.	TRBV12-3/TRBV12-4	CASSFGTSYEQYF	TGTGCCAGCAGTTTTGGGACTAGCTACGAGCAGTACTTC
.	TRBJ1-3	.	TRBV24-1	CATTCPASQGSGNTIYF	TGTGCCACCACGTGTCCAGCTAGTCAAGGCTCTGGAAACACCATATATTTT
.	TRBJ2-3	few	TRBV4-2	CASSPVSSTDTQYF	TGTGCCAGCAGCCCCGTTTCTAGCACAGATACGCAGTATTTT
.	TRBJ1-4	few	TRBV30	CAWSVTGEVEEKLFF	TGTGCCTGGAGTGTAACCGGGGAAGTGGAAGAAAAACTGTTTTTT
TRBD1	TRBJ1-2	.	TRBV5-4	CASSKGQGEFGGYTF	TGTGCCAGCAGCAAAGGACAGGGGGAGTTCGGTGGCTACACCTTC
TRBD2	TRBJ2-1	.	TRBV11-3	CASSQPGLGGNEQFF	TGTGCCAGCAGCCAGCCGGGACTAGGGGGCAATGAGCAGTTCTTC
.	TRBJ1-1	.	TRBV12-2	CASRRREIFVNTEAFF	TGTGCAAGTCGCCGACGGGAGATATTTGTGAACACTGAAGCTTTCTTT
TRBD2	TRBJ2-3	.	TRBV19	CASSIVTSGADTQYF	TGTGCCAGTAGTATAGTAACTAGCGGGGCGGATACGCAGTATTTT
.	TRBJ2-6	.	TRBV19	CASSQSQARIASGANVLTF	TGTGCCAGTAGTCAATCCCAGGCACGCATCGCCTCTGGGGCCAACGTCCTGACTTTC
.	TRBJ2-1	.	TRBV27	CASSPLIAIDNEQFF	TGTGCCAGCAGTCCTCTAATAGCGATAGACAATGAGCAGTTCTTC
TRBD1	TRBJ1-1	.	TRBV28	CASASQGQANTEAFF	TGTGCCAGCGCCAGCCAAGGACAGGCTAACACTGAAGCTTTCTTT
.	TRBJ2-5	.	TRBV19	CASTTRRESETQYF	TGTGCCAGCACCACCCGGAGGGAGAGCGAGACCCAGTACTTC
.	TRBJ1-2	few	TRBV2	CASSDNILGAPYGYTF	TGTGCCAGCAGTGATAATATCTTAGGGGCGCCCTATGGCTACACCTTC
.	TRBJ2-7	.	TRBV21-1	CASSKKASGRLYEQYF	TGTGCCAGCAGCAAAAAGGCTAGCGGGAGGTTATACGAGCAGTACTTC
.	TRBJ2-1	once	TRBV1	CTSSQARGDPYNEQFF	TGCACCAGCAGCCAAGCGCGGGGGGACCCCTACAATGAGCAGTTCTTC
.	TRBJ2-7	many	TRBV11-2	CASSHPWGDSYEQYF	TGTGCCAGCAGCCATCCCTGGGGGGACTCCTACGAGCAGTACTTC
TRBD2	TRBJ2-1	.	TRBV18	CASSPFELAGASDEQFF	TGTGCCAGCTCACCATTCGAACTAGCGGGAGCCTCCGATGAGCAGTTCTTC
.	TRBJ2-1	once	TRBV6-2/TRBV6-3	CASSYPLGSSYNEQFF	TGTGCCAGCAGTTACCCCCTAGGGAGCTCCTACAATGAGCAGTTCTTC
TRBD1	TRBJ1-4	.	TRBV15	CATSREQPGGNNEKLFF	TGTGCCACCAGCAGAGAACAACCAGGGGGCAATAATGAAAAACTGTTTTTT
.	TRBJ2-1	.	TRBV6-5	CASSKPGLGSEEQFF	TGTGCCAGCAGTAAACCGGGACTGGGCTCGGAAGAGCAGTTCTTC
.	TRBJ1-1	few	TRBV25-1	CASSDRGRTEAFF	TGTGCCAGCAGTGATAGGGGGAGAACTGAAGCTTTCTTT
.	TRBJ1-1	.	TRBV30	CAWRGDLAEAFF	TGTGCCTGGAGAGGGGATCTCGCTGAAGCTTTCTTT
.	TRBJ2-3	once	TRBV12-3/TRBV12-4	CASSTSGADTQYF	TGTGCCAGCAGCACGTCGGGAGCAGATACGCAGTATTTT
.	TRBJ1-2	.	TRBV9	CASSGRGYGYTF	TGTGCCAGCAGCGGTAGGGGGTATGGCTACACCTTC
TRBD2	TRBJ2-5	.	TRBV19	CASSAGLATYQETQYF	TGTGCCAGTAGTGCCGGACTAGCGACGTACCAAGAGACCCAGTACTTC
.	TRBJ1-1	.	TRBV2	CASSEALSYIGTEAFF	TGTGCCAGCAGTGAAGCGCTTTCTTACATCGGGACTGAAGCTTTCTTT
.	TRBJ2-1	few	TRBV18	CASSPPIASNEQFF	TGTGCCAGCTCACCACCTATAGCATCGAATGAGCAGTTCTTC
TRBD2	TRBJ2-1	.	TRBV6-4	CASSDWRGGGEQFF	TGTGCCAGCAGTGACTGGCGGGGGGGCGGTGAGCAGTTCTTC
.	TRBJ1-4	.	TRBV5-1	CASSFHGQEEEKLFF	TGCGCCAGCAGCTTCCATGGGCAAGAAGAAGAAAAACTGTTTTTT
TRBD1	TRBJ2-7	once	TRBV19	CASSIRQGGSPSYEQYF	TGTGCCAGTAGTATAAGACAGGGGGGCTCCCCCTCCTACGAGCAGTACTTC
.	TRBJ2-1	.	TRBV15	CATQGAGSYNEQFF	TGTGCCACCCAAGGCGCGGGCTCCTACAATGAGCAGTTCTTC
.	TRBJ1-3	.	TRBV19	CASSIGTLGNTIYF	TGTGCCAGTAGTATCGGGACTCTTGGAAACACCATATATTTT
TRBD2	TRBJ2-7	few	TRBV30	CAWSVGGGRSYEQYF	TGTGCCTGGAGTGTAGGAGGCGGGAGGAGCTACGAGCAGTACTTC
TRBD2	TRBJ2-1	.	TRBV30	CAWSVRSGGAEQFF	TGTGCCTGGAGTGTACGTAGCGGGGGGGCTGAGCAGTTCTTC
TRBD1	TRBJ1-2	.	TRBV5-1	CASSEPGQGIIDGYTF	TGCGCCAGCAGCGAGCCGGGACAGGGGATTATCGATGGCTACACCTTC
TRBD1	TRBJ1-2	.	TRBV7-9	CASSRDRTNYGYTF	TGTGCCAGCAGTCGGGACAGGACTAACTATGGCTACACCTTC
TRBD1	TRBJ1-5	.	TRBV18	CASSPQGARDQPQHF	TGTGCCAGCTCACCACAGGGGGCGCGGGATCAGCCCCAGCATTTT
TRBD1	TRBJ1-1	few	TRBV6-4	CASKTDRWDTEAFF	TGTGCCAGCAAAACGGACAGGTGGGACACTGAAGCTTTCTTT
.	TRBJ2-7	once	TRBV2	CASKYRDSYEQYF	TGTGCCAGCAAATACAGGGACTCCTACGAGCAGTACTTC
.	TRBJ2-1	.	TRBV7-2	CASRGEVGVLYNEQFF	TGTGCCAGCAGGGGAGAGGTGGGAGTACTTTACAATGAGCAGTTCTTC
TRBD1	TRBJ1-5	.	TRBV27	CASRTGGQPQHF	TGTGCCAGCCGGACAGGGGGGCAGCCCCAGCATTTT